Shown below are 2 T cell receptor beta chains from a single sample sequenced in a study of blood T cell repertoires in COVID-19. Produced via immunoSEQ multiplex PCR; TCRdb's table is partial and in-frame only. This table has some 300,000 clones, about 90% appearing once. Sequencing input: peripheral blood. These receptors were collected from a woman aged 40-49 years with COVID-19, enrolled during active disease.

The chain combines TRBV4-3 with TRBJ1-1; 9 nucleotides align to TRBD1. This CDR3 is built from 17 residues. CDR1 and CDR2 from the germline V gene are LGHNA and YSLEER. V was clipped by 3 bases and J by 4 bases; unmatched bases: 12. CDR3 amino acids: CASSQTWTGTGTTEAFF. CDR3 sequence (DNA): TGCGCCAGCAGCCAGACCTGGACCGGGACAGGGACCACTGAAGCTTTCTTT.

As to this clone: Within the sample, other DNA sequences also encode this same CDR3. The V call is TRBV9, the J call TRBJ2-7; D is possibly TRBD2 (6 bases). Between the trimmed V and J ends, which lost 0 bases and 0 bases, there was a span of 7 bases. Germline V gene data show CDR1 as SGDLS and CDR2 as YYNGEE. The CDR3 extends over 14 amino acids. The CDR3 nucleotides read TGTGCCAGCAGCGTAGCGGGAGCCTCCTACGAGCAGTACTTC. It specifies CASSVAGASYEQYF.